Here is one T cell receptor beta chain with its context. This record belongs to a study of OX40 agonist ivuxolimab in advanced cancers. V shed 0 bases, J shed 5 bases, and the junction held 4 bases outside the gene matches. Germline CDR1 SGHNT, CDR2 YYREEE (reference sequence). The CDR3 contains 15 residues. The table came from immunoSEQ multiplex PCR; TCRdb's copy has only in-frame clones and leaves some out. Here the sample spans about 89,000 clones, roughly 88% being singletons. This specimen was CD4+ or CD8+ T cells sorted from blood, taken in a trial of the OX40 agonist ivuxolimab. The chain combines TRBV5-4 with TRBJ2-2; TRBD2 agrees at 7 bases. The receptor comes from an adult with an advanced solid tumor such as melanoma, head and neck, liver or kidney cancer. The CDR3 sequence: CASSLVAGVTGELFF. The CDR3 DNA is TGTGCCAGCAGCTTGGTTGCGGGAGTTACCGGGGAGCTGTTTTTT.